This T cell receptor (beta chain) comes out of a study of lymphopenia after photon versus proton radiotherapy. The CDR3 has 14 amino acids. Germline V lookup: CDR1 GTSNPN, CDR2 SVGIG (reference sequence). With 1 base clipped from V and 5 bases from J, the junction kept 1 base outside the gene matches. Sequencing was performed with immunoSEQ multiplex PCR; in TCRdb, only in-frame clones are kept and a portion is missing. There are about 22,000 clones in the sample; nearly 95% occur only once, and about a tenth lies in the top ten. The sequencing used peripheral blood, collected from a patient treated with proton-based radiotherapy. The V and J genes are TRBV30 and TRBJ1-6; 8 bases map to TRBD1. This clonotype was sampled from a woman in her sixties or seventies with pancreatic cancer. Some clones in this sample may be carry-over from other donors' samples. CDR3 DNA sequence: TGTGCCTGGAGTGGGGGACAGGATAATTCACCCCTCCACTTT. It is translated as CAWSGGQDNSPLHF.